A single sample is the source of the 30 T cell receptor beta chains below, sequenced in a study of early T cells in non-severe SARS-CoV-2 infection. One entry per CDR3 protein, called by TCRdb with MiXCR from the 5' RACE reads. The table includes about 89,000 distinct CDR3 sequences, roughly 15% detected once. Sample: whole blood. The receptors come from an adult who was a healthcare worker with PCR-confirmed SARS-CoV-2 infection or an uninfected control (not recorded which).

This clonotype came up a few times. In nucleotides, the CDR3 is TGTGCCAGCAGTGCCACGGACGTAACCTACGAGCAGTACGTC. Amino acid sequence: CASSATDVTYEQYV. This chain links TRBV7-2 with TRBJ2-7; D ambiguous. Germline V CDR1 and CDR2: SGHTA, FQGNSA. V lost 6 bases and J 2 bases, leaving 14 bases between the germline ends. The CDR3 length is 14 residues.

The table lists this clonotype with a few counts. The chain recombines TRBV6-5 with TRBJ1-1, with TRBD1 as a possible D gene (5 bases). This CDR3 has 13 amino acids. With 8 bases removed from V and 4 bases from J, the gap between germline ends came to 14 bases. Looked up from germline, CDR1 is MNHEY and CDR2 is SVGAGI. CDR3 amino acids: CASLDPGGTEAFF. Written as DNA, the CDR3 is TGTGCCAGCCTAGATCCGGGGGGCACTGAAGCTTTCTTT.

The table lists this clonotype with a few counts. CDR3 bases: TGTGCCTGGAGTGTATTTGGTACGGCAACAAACAATGAGCAGTTCTTC. It encodes CAWSVFGTATNNEQFF. The chain combines TRBV30 with TRBJ2-1; D gene ambiguous. V lost 0 bases to trimming and J lost 5 bases, with 17 bases between them. The CDR3 totals 16 residues. Germline CDR1 reads GTSNPN; CDR2 reads SVGIG (reference sequence).

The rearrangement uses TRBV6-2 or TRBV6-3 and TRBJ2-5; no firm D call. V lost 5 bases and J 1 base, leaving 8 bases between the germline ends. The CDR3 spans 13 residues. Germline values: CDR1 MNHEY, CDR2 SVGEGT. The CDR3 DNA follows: TGTGCCAGCAGTATACCCCCCCAAGAGACCCAGTACTTC. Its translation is CASSIPPQETQYF.

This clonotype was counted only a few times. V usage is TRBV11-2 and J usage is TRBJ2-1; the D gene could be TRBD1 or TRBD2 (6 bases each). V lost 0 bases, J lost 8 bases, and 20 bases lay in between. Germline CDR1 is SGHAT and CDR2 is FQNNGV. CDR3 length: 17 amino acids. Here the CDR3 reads CASSLEHEGGRGHEQFF. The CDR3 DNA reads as TGTGCCAGCAGCTTAGAACATGAGGGGGGAAGGGGCCATGAGCAGTTCTTC.

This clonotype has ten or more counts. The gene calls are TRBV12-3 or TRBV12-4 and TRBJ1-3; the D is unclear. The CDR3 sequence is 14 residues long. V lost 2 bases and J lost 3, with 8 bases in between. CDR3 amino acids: CASSLLPIGNTIYF. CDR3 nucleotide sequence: TGTGCCAGCAGTTTATTGCCAATTGGAAACACCATATATTTT.

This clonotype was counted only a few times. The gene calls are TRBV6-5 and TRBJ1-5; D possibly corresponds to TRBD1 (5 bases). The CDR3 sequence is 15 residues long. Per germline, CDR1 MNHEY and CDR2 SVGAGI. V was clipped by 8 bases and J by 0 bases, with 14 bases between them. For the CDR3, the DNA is TGTGCCAGCCGACCCCAGGGATATAGCAATCAGCCCCAGCATTTT. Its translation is CASRPQGYSNQPQHF.

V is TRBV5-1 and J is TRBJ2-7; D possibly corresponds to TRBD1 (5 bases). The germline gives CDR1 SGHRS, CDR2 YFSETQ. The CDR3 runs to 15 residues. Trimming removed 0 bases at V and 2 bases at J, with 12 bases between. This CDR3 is CASSLDGDRAYEQYV. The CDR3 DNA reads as TGCGCCAGCAGCTTGGATGGTGACAGAGCCTACGAGCAGTACGTC.

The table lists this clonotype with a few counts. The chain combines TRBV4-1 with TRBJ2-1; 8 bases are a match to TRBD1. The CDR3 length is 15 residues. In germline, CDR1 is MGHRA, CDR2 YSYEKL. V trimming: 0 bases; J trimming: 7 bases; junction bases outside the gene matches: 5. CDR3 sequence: CASSQDRQGRNEQFF. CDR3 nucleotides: TGCGCCAGCAGCCAAGATCGACAGGGGAGGAATGAGCAGTTCTTC.

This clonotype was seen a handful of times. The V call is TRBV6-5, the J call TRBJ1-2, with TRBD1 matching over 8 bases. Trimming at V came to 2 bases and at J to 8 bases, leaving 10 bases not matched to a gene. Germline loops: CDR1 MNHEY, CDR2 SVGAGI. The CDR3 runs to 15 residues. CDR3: CASSYRPQGAGGYTF. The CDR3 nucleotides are TGTGCCAGCAGTTACCGGCCCCAGGGGGCTGGCGGCTACACCTTC.

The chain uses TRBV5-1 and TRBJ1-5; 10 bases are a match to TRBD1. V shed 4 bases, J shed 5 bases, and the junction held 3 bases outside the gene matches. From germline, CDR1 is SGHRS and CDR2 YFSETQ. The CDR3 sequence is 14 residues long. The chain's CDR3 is CASSKGTGDQPQHF. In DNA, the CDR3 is TGCGCCAGCAGCAAGGGGACAGGGGATCAGCCCCAGCATTTT.

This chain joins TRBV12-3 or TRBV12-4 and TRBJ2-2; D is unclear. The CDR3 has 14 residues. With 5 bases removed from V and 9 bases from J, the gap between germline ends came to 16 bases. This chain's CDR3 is CASSPSPPTRELFF. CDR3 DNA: TGTGCCAGCAGTCCCTCCCCACCAACCCGGGAGCTGTTTTTT.

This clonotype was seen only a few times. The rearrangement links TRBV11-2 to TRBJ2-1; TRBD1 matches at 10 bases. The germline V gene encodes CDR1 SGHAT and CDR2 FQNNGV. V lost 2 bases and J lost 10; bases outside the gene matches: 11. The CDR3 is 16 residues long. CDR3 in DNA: TGTGCCAGCAGCTTATTGAAGGAGACAGGGGGCAGCGAGCAGTTCTTC. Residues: CASSLLKETGGSEQFF. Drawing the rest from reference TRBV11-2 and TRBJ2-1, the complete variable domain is EAGVAQSPRYKIIEKRQSVAFWCNPISGHATLYWYQQILGQGPKLLIQFQNNGVVDDSQLPKDRFSAERLKGVDSTLKIQPAKLEDSAVYLCASSLLKETGGSEQFFGPGTRLTVL.

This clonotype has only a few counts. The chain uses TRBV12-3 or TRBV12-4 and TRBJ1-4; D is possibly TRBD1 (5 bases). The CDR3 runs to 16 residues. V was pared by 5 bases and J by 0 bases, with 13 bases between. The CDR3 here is CASSGALVATNEKLFF. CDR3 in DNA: TGTGCCAGCAGTGGGGCTCTCGTTGCAACTAATGAAAAACTGTTTTTT.

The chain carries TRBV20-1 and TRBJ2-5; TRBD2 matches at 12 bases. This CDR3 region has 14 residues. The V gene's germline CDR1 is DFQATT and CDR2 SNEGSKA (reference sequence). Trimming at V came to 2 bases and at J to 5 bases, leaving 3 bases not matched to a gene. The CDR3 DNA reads TGCAGTGCTAGACTAGCGGGGGGGCTTGAGACCCAGTACTTC. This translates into CSARLAGGLETQYF.

The DNA for the CDR3 is TGTGCCAGCAGCTCTGGCGCGGGCTATAGCTCCTACGAGCAGTACGTC. Translating it yields CASSSGAGYSSYEQYV. The chain employs TRBV6-6 and TRBJ2-7; weak D call: TRBD2 (5 bases). There are 16 residues in the CDR3. CDR1 and CDR2 (germline): MNHNY, SVGAGI (reference sequence). The V end was cut by 6 bases, the J end by 0 bases, with 18 bases between.

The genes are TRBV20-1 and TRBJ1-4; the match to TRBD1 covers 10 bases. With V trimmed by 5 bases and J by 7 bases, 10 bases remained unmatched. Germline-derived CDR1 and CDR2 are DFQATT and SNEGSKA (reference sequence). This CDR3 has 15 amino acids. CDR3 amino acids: CSARRDRGLGEKLFF. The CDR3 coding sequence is TGCAGTGCTCGCCGGGACAGGGGTCTAGGTGAAAAACTGTTTTTT.

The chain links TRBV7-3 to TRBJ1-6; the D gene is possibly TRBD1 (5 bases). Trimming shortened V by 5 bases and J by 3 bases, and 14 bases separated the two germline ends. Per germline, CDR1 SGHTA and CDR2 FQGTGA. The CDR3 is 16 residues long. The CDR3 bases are TGTGCCAGCAGCCAGGCCGGGGGGAACTATAATTCACCCCTCCACTTT. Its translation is CASSQAGGNYNSPLHF.

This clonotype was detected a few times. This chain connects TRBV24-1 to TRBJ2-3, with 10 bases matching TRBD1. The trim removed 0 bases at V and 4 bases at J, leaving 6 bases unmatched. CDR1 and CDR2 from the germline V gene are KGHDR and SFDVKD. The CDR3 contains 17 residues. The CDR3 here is CATSDLGLTGGADTQYF. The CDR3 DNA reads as TGTGCCACCAGTGATTTGGGGCTGACAGGGGGCGCAGATACGCAGTATTTT.

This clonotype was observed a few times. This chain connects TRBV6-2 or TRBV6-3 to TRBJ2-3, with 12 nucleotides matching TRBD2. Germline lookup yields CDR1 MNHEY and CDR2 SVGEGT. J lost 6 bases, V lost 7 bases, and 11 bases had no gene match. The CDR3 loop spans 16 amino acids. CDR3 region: CASTRRLAGGPDTQYF. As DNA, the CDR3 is TGTGCCAGCACCCGGAGGCTAGCGGGGGGGCCCGATACGCAGTATTTT.

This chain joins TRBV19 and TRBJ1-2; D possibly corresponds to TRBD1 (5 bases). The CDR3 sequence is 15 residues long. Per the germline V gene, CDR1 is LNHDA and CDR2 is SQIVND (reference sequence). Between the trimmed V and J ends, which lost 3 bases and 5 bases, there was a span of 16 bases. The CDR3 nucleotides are TGTGCCAGTAGTATCGGAGGAGGGGCGAAATATGGCTACACCTTC. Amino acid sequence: CASSIGGGAKYGYTF.

The CDR3: CASRGQAYEQYV. The CDR3 region has the DNA TGCGCCAGCAGAGGACAGGCCTACGAGCAGTACGTC. The V call is TRBV5-1, the J call TRBJ2-7; 7 bases match TRBD1. V was clipped by 5 bases and J by 2 bases; unmatched bases: 1. The V gene's germline CDR1 is SGHRS and CDR2 YFSETQ. This CDR3 is built from 12 residues.

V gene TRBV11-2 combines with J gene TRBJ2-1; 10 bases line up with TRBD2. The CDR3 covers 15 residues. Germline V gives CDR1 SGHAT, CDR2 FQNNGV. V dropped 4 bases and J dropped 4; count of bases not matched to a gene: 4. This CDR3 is CASSSLAGTYNEQFF. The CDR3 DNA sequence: TGTGCCAGCAGCTCACTAGCGGGGACATACAATGAGCAGTTCTTC.

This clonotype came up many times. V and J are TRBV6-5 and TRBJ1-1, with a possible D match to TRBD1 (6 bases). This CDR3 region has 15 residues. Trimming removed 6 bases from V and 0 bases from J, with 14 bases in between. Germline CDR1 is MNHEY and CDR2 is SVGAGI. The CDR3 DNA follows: TGTGCCAGCAGCTCAAGACAGGTAATGAACACTGAAGCTTTCTTT. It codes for CASSSRQVMNTEAFF.

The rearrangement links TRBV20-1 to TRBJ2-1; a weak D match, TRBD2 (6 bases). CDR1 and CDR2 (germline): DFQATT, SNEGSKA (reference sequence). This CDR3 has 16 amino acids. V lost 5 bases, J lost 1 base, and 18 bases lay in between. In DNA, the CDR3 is TGCAGTGCTCTTTTGGGGGGAACAGGATCCTACAATGAGCAGTTCTTC. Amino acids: CSALLGGTGSYNEQFF.

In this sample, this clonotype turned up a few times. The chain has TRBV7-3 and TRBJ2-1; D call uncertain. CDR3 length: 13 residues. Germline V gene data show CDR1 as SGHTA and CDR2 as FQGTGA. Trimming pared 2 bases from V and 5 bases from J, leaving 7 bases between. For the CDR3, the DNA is TGTGCCAGCAGCTTAGCTAGAAACAATGAGCAGTTCTTC. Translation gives CASSLARNNEQFF. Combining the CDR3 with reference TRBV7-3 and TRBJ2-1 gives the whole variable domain GAGVSQTPSNKVTEKGKYVELRCDPISGHTALYWYRQSLGQGPEFLIYFQGTGAADDSGLPNDRFFAVRPEGSVSTLKIQRTERGDSAVYLCASSLARNNEQFFGPGTRLTVL.

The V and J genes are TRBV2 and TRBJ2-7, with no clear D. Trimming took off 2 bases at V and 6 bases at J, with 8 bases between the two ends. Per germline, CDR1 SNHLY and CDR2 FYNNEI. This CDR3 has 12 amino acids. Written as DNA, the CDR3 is TGTGCCAGCAGTGAACCCACCTCCGAGCAGTACGTC. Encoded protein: CASSEPTSEQYV.

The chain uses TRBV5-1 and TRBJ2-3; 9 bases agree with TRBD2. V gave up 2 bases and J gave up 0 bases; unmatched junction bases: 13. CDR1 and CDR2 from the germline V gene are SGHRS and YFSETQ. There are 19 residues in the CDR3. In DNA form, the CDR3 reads TGCGCCAGCAGCTTTCCTTCAGCGGGGGGCTCCTATAGCACAGATACGCAGTATTTT. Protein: CASSFPSAGGSYSTDTQYF.

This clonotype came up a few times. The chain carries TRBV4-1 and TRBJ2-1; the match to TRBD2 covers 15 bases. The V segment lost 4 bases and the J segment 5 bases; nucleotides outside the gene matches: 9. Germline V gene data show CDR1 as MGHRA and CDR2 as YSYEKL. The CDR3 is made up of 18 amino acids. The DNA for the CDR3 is TGCGCCAGCAGCCGCGGACTAGCGGGGGGGCCTACTCACAATGAGCAGTTCTTC. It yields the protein CASSRGLAGGPTHNEQFF.

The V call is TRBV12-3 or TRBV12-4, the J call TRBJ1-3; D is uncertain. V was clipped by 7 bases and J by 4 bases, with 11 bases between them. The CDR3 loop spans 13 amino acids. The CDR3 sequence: CASTTWEGNTIYF. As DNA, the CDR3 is TGTGCCAGCACGACATGGGAAGGAAACACCATATATTTT.